This is a list of T cell receptor beta chains from one sample in a study of T cell responses to AZD1222 COVID-19 vaccine. Measured with immunoSEQ multiplex PCR; TCRdb has only the in-frame clones, and not every one. The data contain 150,000 to 200,000 clones, over 90% of them seen just once; the ten biggest clones take up around 3.8%. This specimen was peripheral blood, taken on day 0 of AZD1222 vaccination. All receptors come from an adult in good health. The CDR3 runs from the conserved cysteine through the conserved F or W. Fields, in order: J gene, clone size, D gene, V gene, CDR3 DNA, CDR3 protein. D genes are given only for firm matches. Clone size, where shown, is once, few, many, or a class for clones that have expanded.

j_call: TRBJ1-2; clone_size: .; d_call: .; v_call: TRBV2; cdr3_nt: TGTGCCAGCAGTGTAAGGGGGGGCTATGGCTACACCTTC; cdr3_aa: CASSVRGGYGYTF
j_call: TRBJ2-1; clone_size: .; d_call: .; v_call: TRBV18; cdr3_nt: TGTGCCAGCTCACCGGAGAGCGCAGGGACCTACAATGAGCAGTTCTTC; cdr3_aa: CASSPESAGTYNEQFF
j_call: TRBJ2-3; clone_size: .; d_call: .; v_call: TRBV9; cdr3_nt: TGTGCCAGCAGCGCAAGGGGGGAAAGCACAGATACGCAGTATTTT; cdr3_aa: CASSARGESTDTQYF
j_call: TRBJ1-3; clone_size: .; d_call: .; v_call: TRBV2; cdr3_nt: TGTGCCAGCAGTGAAGCTGCAAGAATCTCTGGAAACACCATATATTTT; cdr3_aa: CASSEAARISGNTIYF
j_call: TRBJ2-3; clone_size: once; d_call: .; v_call: TRBV6-5; cdr3_nt: .; cdr3_aa: CASSSSDVVTDTQYF
j_call: TRBJ1-3; clone_size: .; d_call: .; v_call: TRBV2; cdr3_nt: TGTGCCAGCAGTGAAACTGGAAACACCATATATTTT; cdr3_aa: CASSETGNTIYF
j_call: TRBJ2-7; clone_size: .; d_call: .; v_call: TRBV7-9; cdr3_nt: TGTGCCAGCAGCTTAGTTCCAAGCTCCTACGAGCAGTACTTC; cdr3_aa: CASSLVPSSYEQYF
j_call: TRBJ2-1; clone_size: .; d_call: .; v_call: TRBV21-1; cdr3_nt: TGTGCCAGCAGCAACGTAGCGGGAGAAGGGGATGAGCAGTTCTTC; cdr3_aa: CASSNVAGEGDEQFF
j_call: TRBJ2-7; clone_size: .; d_call: .; v_call: TRBV6-7; cdr3_nt: TGTGCCAGCAGGAACTTCAGGGGAGGGGTTGGAGGGTACGAGCAGTACTTC; cdr3_aa: CASRNFRGGVGGYEQYF
j_call: TRBJ1-1; clone_size: once; d_call: .; v_call: TRBV27; cdr3_nt: TGTGCCAGCAGTTTATTACACGGGATGGTGGGCACTGAAGCTTTCTTT; cdr3_aa: CASSLLHGMVGTEAFF
j_call: TRBJ2-7; clone_size: .; d_call: TRBD1; v_call: TRBV7-9; cdr3_nt: TGTGCCAGCAGCCCCGGACAGGGGTACCACGAGCAGTACTTC; cdr3_aa: CASSPGQGYHEQYF
j_call: TRBJ1-2; clone_size: .; d_call: .; v_call: TRBV6-4; cdr3_nt: TGTGCCAGCAGTGTAGGTCTTTCTAACTATGGCTACACCTTC; cdr3_aa: CASSVGLSNYGYTF
j_call: TRBJ1-2; clone_size: .; d_call: TRBD1; v_call: TRBV7-9; cdr3_nt: TGTGCCAGCAGCATGGACAGGGCAATAAGTGGCTACACCTTC; cdr3_aa: CASSMDRAISGYTF
j_call: TRBJ2-7; clone_size: .; d_call: .; v_call: TRBV5-1; cdr3_nt: TGCGCCAGCAGCTTGGGTAGTCCCGCCTACGAGCAGTACTTC; cdr3_aa: CASSLGSPAYEQYF
j_call: TRBJ1-6; clone_size: .; d_call: .; v_call: TRBV6-6; cdr3_nt: TGTGCCAGCAGATCTAATCTTATAGGGGATTCACCCCTCCACTTT; cdr3_aa: CASRSNLIGDSPLHF
j_call: TRBJ1-5; clone_size: .; d_call: .; v_call: TRBV7-6; cdr3_nt: TGTGCCAGCAGCTCTAGCGGGCAGGGGAATCAGCCCCAGCATTTT; cdr3_aa: CASSSSGQGNQPQHF
j_call: TRBJ2-2; clone_size: few; d_call: .; v_call: TRBV12-3/TRBV12-4; cdr3_nt: TGTGCCAGCAACTCAGAGACCGGGGAGCTGTTTTTT; cdr3_aa: CASNSETGELFF
j_call: TRBJ1-3; clone_size: .; d_call: .; v_call: TRBV10-2; cdr3_nt: TGCGCCAGCAGTCCAGGGCCCGGAAACACCATATATTTT; cdr3_aa: CASSPGPGNTIYF
j_call: TRBJ2-3; clone_size: .; d_call: .; v_call: TRBV20-1; cdr3_nt: TGCAGTGCTAAAAGAACAGATACGCAGTATTTT; cdr3_aa: CSAKRTDTQYF
j_call: TRBJ1-2; clone_size: .; d_call: .; v_call: TRBV28; cdr3_nt: TGTGCCAGCAGAACGGGCTCGGAGGGTAACTATGGCTACACCTTC; cdr3_aa: CASRTGSEGNYGYTF
j_call: TRBJ1-1; clone_size: .; d_call: .; v_call: TRBV18; cdr3_nt: TGTGCCAGCTCACCCGGTGGCAGCACTGAAGCTTTCTTT; cdr3_aa: CASSPGGSTEAFF
j_call: TRBJ2-7; clone_size: .; d_call: TRBD1; v_call: TRBV5-1; cdr3_nt: TGCGCCAGCAGCTTAGGCCTTTGGGACAGCTCCTACGAGCAGTACTTC; cdr3_aa: CASSLGLWDSSYEQYF
j_call: TRBJ2-3; clone_size: .; d_call: .; v_call: TRBV2; cdr3_nt: TGTGCCAGCAGTACCTGGACGGTCACAGATACGCAGTATTTT; cdr3_aa: CASSTWTVTDTQYF
j_call: TRBJ2-3; clone_size: .; d_call: .; v_call: TRBV6-5; cdr3_nt: TGTGCCAGCAGTTACTCGCACTTCACAGATACGCAGTATTTT; cdr3_aa: CASSYSHFTDTQYF
j_call: TRBJ1-2; clone_size: .; d_call: .; v_call: TRBV7-9; cdr3_nt: TGTGCCAGCAGCACCCGACAGGACCTCTATGGCTACACCTTC; cdr3_aa: CASSTRQDLYGYTF
j_call: TRBJ2-3; clone_size: .; d_call: TRBD2; v_call: TRBV3-1/TRBV3-2; cdr3_nt: TGTGCCAGCAGCCGGCCCAGCGGGGGCACAGATACGCAGTATTTT; cdr3_aa: CASSRPSGGTDTQYF
j_call: TRBJ2-7; clone_size: .; d_call: TRBD1; v_call: TRBV19; cdr3_nt: TGTGCCAGTACGACAGGGACAAACGAGCAGTACTTC; cdr3_aa: CASTTGTNEQYF
j_call: TRBJ2-1; clone_size: once; d_call: .; v_call: TRBV10-2; cdr3_nt: TGCGCCAGCAGCCCTCATACGGACGGGAACAATGAGCAGTTCTTC; cdr3_aa: CASSPHTDGNNEQFF
j_call: TRBJ2-3; clone_size: few; d_call: TRBD2; v_call: TRBV5-1; cdr3_nt: TGCGCCAGCAGCTCGATGGCAGCGGGACTCTTAGGGACAGATACGCAGTATTTT; cdr3_aa: CASSSMAAGLLGTDTQYF
j_call: TRBJ1-2; clone_size: .; d_call: .; v_call: TRBV14; cdr3_nt: TGTGCCAGCAGCCACCTGGGACAAATGTATGGCTACACCTTC; cdr3_aa: CASSHLGQMYGYTF
j_call: TRBJ1-5; clone_size: .; d_call: .; v_call: TRBV3-1/TRBV3-2; cdr3_nt: TGTGCCAGCAGCCAAGCGGACAGACCCAATCAGCCCCAGCATTTT; cdr3_aa: CASSQADRPNQPQHF
j_call: TRBJ2-7; clone_size: .; d_call: .; v_call: TRBV29-1; cdr3_nt: TGCAGCGTTTCTCCCACCAGCAGGGGCTACGAGCAGTACTTC; cdr3_aa: CSVSPTSRGYEQYF
j_call: TRBJ2-5; clone_size: .; d_call: .; v_call: TRBV7-6; cdr3_nt: TGTGCCAGCACCGCTATGACAGGCCGCCAAGAGACCCAGTACTTC; cdr3_aa: CASTAMTGRQETQYF
j_call: TRBJ2-1; clone_size: .; d_call: TRBD2; v_call: TRBV7-2; cdr3_nt: TGTGCCAGCAGCTTTGGTAGCGGGAGTTACAATGAGCAGTTCTTC; cdr3_aa: CASSFGSGSYNEQFF
j_call: TRBJ1-2; clone_size: .; d_call: .; v_call: TRBV12-3/TRBV12-4; cdr3_nt: TGTGCCAGCAGTTTACCCCCGGCCTATGGCTACACCTTC; cdr3_aa: CASSLPPAYGYTF
j_call: TRBJ2-3; clone_size: .; d_call: TRBD2; v_call: TRBV18; cdr3_nt: TGTGCCAGCTCACCACTGGATAGCGGGAACCTAGTTGGGACAGATACGCAGTATTTT; cdr3_aa: CASSPLDSGNLVGTDTQYF
j_call: TRBJ2-3; clone_size: .; d_call: .; v_call: TRBV6-6; cdr3_nt: TGTGCCAGCAGTCCCAAAGGGGTACGGTCAGGGAGCACAGATACGCAGTATTTT; cdr3_aa: CASSPKGVRSGSTDTQYF
j_call: TRBJ2-3; clone_size: .; d_call: .; v_call: TRBV5-1; cdr3_nt: TGCGCCAGCCAGAACACAAACGGCGTTGATACGCAGTATTTT; cdr3_aa: CASQNTNGVDTQYF
j_call: TRBJ1-2; clone_size: .; d_call: .; v_call: TRBV6-5; cdr3_nt: TGTGCCAGCAGCCCACACGTCGGCTACACCTTC; cdr3_aa: CASSPHVGYTF
j_call: TRBJ2-4; clone_size: .; d_call: TRBD1; v_call: TRBV6-5; cdr3_nt: TGTGCCAGCAGTTACCGCAGGACAGGCAAAAACATTCAGTACTTC; cdr3_aa: CASSYRRTGKNIQYF
j_call: TRBJ2-1; clone_size: once; d_call: TRBD1; v_call: TRBV19; cdr3_nt: TGTGCCAGTAAAGACAGGGGTTTGGCAAATGAGCAGTTCTTC; cdr3_aa: CASKDRGLANEQFF
j_call: TRBJ1-1; clone_size: .; d_call: TRBD1; v_call: TRBV7-9; cdr3_nt: TGTGCCAGCAGCTCCATCAGGGGGGGATGGCGCACTGAAGCTTTCTTT; cdr3_aa: CASSSIRGGWRTEAFF
j_call: TRBJ2-2; clone_size: .; d_call: TRBD1; v_call: TRBV27; cdr3_nt: TGTGCCAGCAGTTTCTCTCGGGGACAGGGAAGTAACACCGGGGAGCTGTTTTTT; cdr3_aa: CASSFSRGQGSNTGELFF
j_call: TRBJ2-5; clone_size: .; d_call: .; v_call: TRBV19; cdr3_nt: TGTGCCAGTAGTATAGGGTTTGGAGAGACCCAGTACTTC; cdr3_aa: CASSIGFGETQYF
j_call: TRBJ1-4; clone_size: .; d_call: .; v_call: TRBV6-1; cdr3_nt: TGTGCCAGCAGTGGAATACAGGGTGCGGGCTATGAAAAACTGTTTTTT; cdr3_aa: CASSGIQGAGYEKLFF
j_call: TRBJ1-1; clone_size: .; d_call: .; v_call: TRBV3-1/TRBV3-2; cdr3_nt: TGTGCCAGCAGCCATAGATATGAAGCTTTCTTT; cdr3_aa: CASSHRYEAFF